The 7 T cell receptor beta chains below all came from one sample that was sequenced in a study of shared clonotypes between healthy human individuals. The method was immunoSEQ multiplex PCR; TCRdb's version includes in-frame clones alone and lacks a portion of them. In the table there are 2,100,000 or so clones, approximately 94% of which are singletons. Specimen: naive CD4+ T cells sorted from blood. Subset indicated: CD45RA+ positively selected. Source of these receptors: a man aged 18 to 30 in good health.

This chain joins TRBV19 and TRBJ1-4; TRBD1 is a possible D gene (5 bases). In germline, CDR1 is LNHDA, CDR2 SQIVND (reference sequence). Between the trimmed V and J ends, which lost 3 bases and 16 bases, there was a span of 12 bases. The CDR3 is 11 amino acids. The DNA for the CDR3 is TGTGCCAGTAGTATTGCCGACAGACCGTTTTTT. This translates into CASSIADRPFF.

In the case of this clone: Other DNA sequences in this sample translate to the same CDR3. The rearrangement joins TRBV6-5 to TRBJ2-7; 8 bases fit TRBD1. CDR1 is MNHEY, CDR2 SVGAGI, per germline. The ends lost 6 bases at V and 6 bases at J; junction bases unmatched: 4. This CDR3 region has 12 residues. CDR3 in DNA: TGTGCCAGCAGGACAGGGGTTGGCGAGCAGTACTTC. This codes for CASRTGVGEQYF.

The chain employs TRBV7-9 and TRBJ1-1; D is perhaps TRBD1 (5 bases). Germline V lookup: CDR1 SEHNR, CDR2 FQNEAQ (reference sequence). The CDR3 is made up of 15 amino acids. V lost 5 bases and J lost 1, with 14 bases in between. The CDR3: CASSPRRDRNTEAFF. The CDR3 DNA sequence: TGTGCCAGCAGCCCGCGCCGAGACAGGAACACTGAAGCTTTCTTT.

About this clone itself: The sample contains more than one DNA sequence encoding this CDR3. J is TRBJ2-3 and V is TRBV5-4; 13 nucleotides match TRBD2. The germline V gene encodes CDR1 SGHNT and CDR2 YYREEE (reference sequence). There are 16 residues in the CDR3. The J segment lost 2 bases and the V segment lost 4 bases, leaving 4 bases of the junction unmatched. DNA of the CDR3: TGTGCCAGCAGCCCCGGACTAGCGGGAGACACAGATACGCAGTATTTT. It yields the protein CASSPGLAGDTDTQYF. Drawing the rest from reference TRBV5-4 and TRBJ2-3, the complete variable domain is ETGVTQSPTHLIKTRGQQVTLRCSSQSGHNTVSWYQQALGQGPQFIFQYYREEENGRGNFPPRFSGLQFPNYSSELNVNALELDDSALYLCASSPGLAGDTDTQYFGPGTRLTVL.

This chain uses TRBV30 with TRBJ2-2; no clear D gene. Trimming removed 4 bases at V and 11 bases at J, with 14 bases between. This CDR3 contains 12 residues. Germline CDR1 GTSNPN, CDR2 SVGIG (reference sequence). CDR3 in amino acids: CAWNTFVAELFF. The CDR3 DNA follows: TGTGCCTGGAACACGTTTGTTGCAGAGCTGTTTTTT.

The genes are TRBV7-9 and TRBJ2-1, with TRBD2 matching over 11 bases. The CDR3 spans 19 residues. Germline CDR1 SEHNR, CDR2 FQNEAQ (reference sequence). Trimming at V came to 2 bases and at J to 1 base, leaving 10 bases not matched to a gene. The CDR3 nucleotides read TGTGCCAGCAGCTTATTCCGGACTAGCGGGCATCGATCCTACAATGAGCAGTTCTTC. It encodes CASSLFRTSGHRSYNEQFF.

This clone is a singleton in its sample. The V and J genes are TRBV10-3 and TRBJ1-1; unclear D gene. This CDR3 spans 11 amino acids. V shed 10 bases and J shed 5 bases, with 11 bases lying between them. CDR1 ENHRY and CDR2 SYGVKD come from the germline V gene. CDR3 amino acids: CATGRGTEAFF. In DNA, the CDR3 is TGTGCCACGGGCCGGGGAACTGAAGCTTTCTTT.